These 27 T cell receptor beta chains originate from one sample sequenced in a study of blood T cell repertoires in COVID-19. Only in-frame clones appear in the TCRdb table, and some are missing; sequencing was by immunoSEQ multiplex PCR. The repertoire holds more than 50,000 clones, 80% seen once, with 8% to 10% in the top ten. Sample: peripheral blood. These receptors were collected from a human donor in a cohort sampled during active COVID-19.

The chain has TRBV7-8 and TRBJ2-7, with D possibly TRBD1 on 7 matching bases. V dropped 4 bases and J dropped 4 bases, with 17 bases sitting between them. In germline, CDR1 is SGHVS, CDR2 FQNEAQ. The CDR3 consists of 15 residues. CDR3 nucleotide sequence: TGTGCCAGCAGCTACGACCCACAGGGGAGGTACGAGCAGTACTTC. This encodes CASSYDPQGRYEQYF.

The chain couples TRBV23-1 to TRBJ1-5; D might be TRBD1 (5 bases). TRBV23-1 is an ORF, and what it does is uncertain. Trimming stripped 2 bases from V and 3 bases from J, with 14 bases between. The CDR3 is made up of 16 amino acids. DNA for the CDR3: TGCGCCAGCAGTCAAACCCCCAGGGAAGCCAATCAGCCCCAGCATTTT. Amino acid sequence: CASSQTPREANQPQHF.

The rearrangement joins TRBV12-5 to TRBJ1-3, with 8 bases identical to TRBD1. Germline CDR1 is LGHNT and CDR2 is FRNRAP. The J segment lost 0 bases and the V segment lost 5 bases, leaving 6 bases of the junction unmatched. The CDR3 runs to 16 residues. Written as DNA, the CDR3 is TGTGCTAGTGGTCCCCGGGACAGGTCCTCTGGAAACACCATATATTTT. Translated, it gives CASGPRDRSSGNTIYF.

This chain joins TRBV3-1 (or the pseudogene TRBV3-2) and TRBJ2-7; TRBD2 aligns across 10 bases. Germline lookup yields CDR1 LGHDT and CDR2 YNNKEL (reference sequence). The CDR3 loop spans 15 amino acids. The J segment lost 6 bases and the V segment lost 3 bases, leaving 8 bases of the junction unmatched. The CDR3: CASSHAGTSVREQYF. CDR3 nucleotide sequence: TGTGCCAGCAGCCACGCCGGGACTAGCGTCCGCGAGCAGTACTTC.

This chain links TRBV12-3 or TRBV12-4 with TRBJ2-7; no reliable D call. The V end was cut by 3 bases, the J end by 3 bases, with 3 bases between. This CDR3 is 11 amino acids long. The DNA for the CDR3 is TGTGCCAGCAGTTTTAGCTACGAGCAGTACTTC. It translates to CASSFSYEQYF.

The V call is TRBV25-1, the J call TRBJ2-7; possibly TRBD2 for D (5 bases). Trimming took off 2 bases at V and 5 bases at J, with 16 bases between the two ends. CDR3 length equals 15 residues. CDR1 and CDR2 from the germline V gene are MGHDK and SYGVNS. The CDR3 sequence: CASSERSEGRDEQYF. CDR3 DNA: TGTGCCAGCAGTGAAAGGAGTGAGGGAAGGGACGAGCAGTACTTC.

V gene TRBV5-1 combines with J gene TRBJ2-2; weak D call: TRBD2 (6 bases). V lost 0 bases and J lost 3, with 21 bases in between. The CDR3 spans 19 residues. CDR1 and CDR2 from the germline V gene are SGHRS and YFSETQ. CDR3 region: CASSLDGPWRRGYTGELFF. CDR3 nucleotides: TGCGCCAGCAGCTTGGATGGTCCCTGGCGGCGGGGTTACACCGGGGAGCTGTTTTTT.

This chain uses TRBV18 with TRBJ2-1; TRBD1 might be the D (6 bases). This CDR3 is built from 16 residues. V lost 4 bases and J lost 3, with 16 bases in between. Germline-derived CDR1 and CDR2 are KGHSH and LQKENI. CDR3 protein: CASSLTHGTLYNEQFF. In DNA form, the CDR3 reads TGTGCCAGCTCACTAACCCACGGGACACTCTACAATGAGCAGTTCTTC. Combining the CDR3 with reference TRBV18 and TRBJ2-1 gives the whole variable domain NAGVMQNPRHLVRRRGQEARLRCSPMKGHSHVYWYRQLPEEGLKFMVYLQKENIIDESGMPKERFSAEFPKEGPSILRIQQVVRGDSAAYFCASSLTHGTLYNEQFFGPGTRLTVL.

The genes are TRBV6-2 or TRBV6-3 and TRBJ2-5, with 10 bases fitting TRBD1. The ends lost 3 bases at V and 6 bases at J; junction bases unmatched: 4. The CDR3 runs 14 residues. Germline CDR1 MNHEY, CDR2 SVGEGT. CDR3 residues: CASSYGQGVQTQYF. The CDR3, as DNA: TGTGCCAGCAGTTATGGACAGGGGGTACAGACCCAGTACTTC.

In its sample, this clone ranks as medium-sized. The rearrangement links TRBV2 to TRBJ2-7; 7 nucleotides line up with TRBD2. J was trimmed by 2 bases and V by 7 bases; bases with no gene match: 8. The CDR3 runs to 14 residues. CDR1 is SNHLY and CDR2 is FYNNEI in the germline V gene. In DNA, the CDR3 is TGTGCCAGCAATTTTAGGACTAGGACCTACGAGCAGTACTTC. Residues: CASNFRTRTYEQYF.

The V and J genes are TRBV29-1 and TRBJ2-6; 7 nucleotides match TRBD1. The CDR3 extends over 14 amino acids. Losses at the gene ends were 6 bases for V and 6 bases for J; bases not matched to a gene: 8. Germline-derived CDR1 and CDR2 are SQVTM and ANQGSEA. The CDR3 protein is CSVAGGQKANVLTF. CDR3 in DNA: TGCAGCGTCGCAGGGGGACAAAAGGCCAACGTCCTGACTTTC.

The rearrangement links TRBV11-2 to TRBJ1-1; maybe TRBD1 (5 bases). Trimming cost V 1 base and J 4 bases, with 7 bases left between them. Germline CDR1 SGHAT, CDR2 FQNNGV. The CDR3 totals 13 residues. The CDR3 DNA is TGTGCCAGCAGCTTAGGGCAGGGCACTGAAGCTTTCTTT. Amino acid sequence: CASSLGQGTEAFF.

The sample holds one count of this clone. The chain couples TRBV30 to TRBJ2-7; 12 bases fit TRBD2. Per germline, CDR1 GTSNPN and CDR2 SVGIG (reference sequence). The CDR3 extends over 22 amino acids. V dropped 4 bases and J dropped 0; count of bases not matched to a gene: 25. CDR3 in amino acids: CAWNNPRLAGGTNFVSSYEQYF. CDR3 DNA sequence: TGTGCCTGGAATAATCCCCGGCTAGCGGGAGGGACGAACTTCGTTAGCTCCTACGAGCAGTACTTC. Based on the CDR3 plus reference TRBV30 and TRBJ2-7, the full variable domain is SQTIHQWPATLVQPVGSPLSLECTVEGTSNPNLYWYRQAAGRGLQLLFYSVGIGQISSEVPQNLSASRPQDRQFILSSKKLLLSDSGFYLCAWNNPRLAGGTNFVSSYEQYFGPGTRLTVT.

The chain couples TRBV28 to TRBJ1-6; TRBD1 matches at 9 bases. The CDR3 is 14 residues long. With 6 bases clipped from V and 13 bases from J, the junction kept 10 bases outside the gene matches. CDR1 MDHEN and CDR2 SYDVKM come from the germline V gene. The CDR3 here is CASSLTGGGGPLHF. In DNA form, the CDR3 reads TGTGCCAGCAGCCTGACAGGGGGAGGTGGGCCCCTCCACTTT.

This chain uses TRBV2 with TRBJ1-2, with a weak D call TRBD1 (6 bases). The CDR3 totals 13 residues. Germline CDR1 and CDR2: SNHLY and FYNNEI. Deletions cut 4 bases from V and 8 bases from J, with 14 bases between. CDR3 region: CASSVWLRGGYTF. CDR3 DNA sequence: TGTGCCAGCAGTGTGTGGTTAAGGGGGGGCTACACCTTC.

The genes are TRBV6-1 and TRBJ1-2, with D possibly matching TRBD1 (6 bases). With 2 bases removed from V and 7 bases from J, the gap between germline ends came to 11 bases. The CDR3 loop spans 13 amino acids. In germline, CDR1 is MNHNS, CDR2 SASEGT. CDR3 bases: TGTGCCAGCAGTGAATCAGGGACATTTGGCTACACCTTC. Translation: CASSESGTFGYTF.

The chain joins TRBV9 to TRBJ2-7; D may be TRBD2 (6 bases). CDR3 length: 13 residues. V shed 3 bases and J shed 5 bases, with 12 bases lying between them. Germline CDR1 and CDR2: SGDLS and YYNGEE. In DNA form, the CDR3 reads TGTGCCAGCAGCGGACGGGGAGGCGACGAGCAGTACTTC. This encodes CASSGRGGDEQYF.

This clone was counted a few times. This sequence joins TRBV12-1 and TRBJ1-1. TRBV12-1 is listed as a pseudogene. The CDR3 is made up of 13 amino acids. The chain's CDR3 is CASSPEAGTEAFF. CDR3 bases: TGTGCCAGCAGCCCTGAGGCGGGGACTGAAGCTTTCTTT.

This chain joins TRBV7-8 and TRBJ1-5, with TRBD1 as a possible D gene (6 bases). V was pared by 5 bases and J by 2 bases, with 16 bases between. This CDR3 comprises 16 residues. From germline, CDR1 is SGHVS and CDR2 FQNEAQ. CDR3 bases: TGTGCCAGCAGCACTTCATACAGGGACGGCAATCAGCCCCAGCATTTT. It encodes CASSTSYRDGNQPQHF.

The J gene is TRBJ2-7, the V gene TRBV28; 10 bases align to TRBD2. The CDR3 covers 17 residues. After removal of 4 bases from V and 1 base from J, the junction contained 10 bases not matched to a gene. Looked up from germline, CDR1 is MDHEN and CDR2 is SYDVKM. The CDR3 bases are TGTGCCAGCAGTTCCCCCCAACCGGGACTAGCGTCCTACGAGCAGTACTTC. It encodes CASSSPQPGLASYEQYF. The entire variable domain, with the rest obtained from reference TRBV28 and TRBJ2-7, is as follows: DVKVTQSSRYLVKRTGEKVFLECVQDMDHENMFWYRQDPGLGLRLIYFSYDVKMKEKGDIPEGYSVSREKKERFSLILESASTNQTSMYLCASSSPQPGLASYEQYFGPGTRLTVT.

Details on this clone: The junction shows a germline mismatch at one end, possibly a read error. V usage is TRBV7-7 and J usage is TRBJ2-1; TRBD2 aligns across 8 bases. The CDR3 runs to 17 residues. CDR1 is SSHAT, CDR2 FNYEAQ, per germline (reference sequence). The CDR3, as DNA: TGTGCTAGCAGTTTAGAGGTACTAGCGGAAGTCTACAATGAGCAGTTCTTC. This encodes CASSLEVLAEVYNEQFF.

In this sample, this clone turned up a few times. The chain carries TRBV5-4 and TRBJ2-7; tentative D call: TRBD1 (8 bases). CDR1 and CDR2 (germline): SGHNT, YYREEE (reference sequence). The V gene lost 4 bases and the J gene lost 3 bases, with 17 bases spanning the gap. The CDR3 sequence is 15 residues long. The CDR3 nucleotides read TGTGCCAGCAGCCAAAGACAGGGGAGGGGCTACGAGCAGTACTTC. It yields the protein CASSQRQGRGYEQYF.

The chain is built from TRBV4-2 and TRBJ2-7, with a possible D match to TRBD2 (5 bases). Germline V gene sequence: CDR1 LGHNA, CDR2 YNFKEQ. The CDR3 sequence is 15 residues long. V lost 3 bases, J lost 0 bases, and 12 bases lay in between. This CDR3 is CASSQQAGNSYEQYF. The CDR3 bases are TGTGCCAGCAGCCAGCAGGCGGGTAACTCCTACGAGCAGTACTTC.

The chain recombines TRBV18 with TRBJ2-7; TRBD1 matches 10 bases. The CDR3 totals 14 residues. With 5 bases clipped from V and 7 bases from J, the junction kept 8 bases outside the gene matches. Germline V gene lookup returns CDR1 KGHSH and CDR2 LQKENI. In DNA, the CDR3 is TGTGCCAGCTCATCAGGGACAGGGGCGGGTGAGCAGTACTTC. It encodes CASSSGTGAGEQYF.

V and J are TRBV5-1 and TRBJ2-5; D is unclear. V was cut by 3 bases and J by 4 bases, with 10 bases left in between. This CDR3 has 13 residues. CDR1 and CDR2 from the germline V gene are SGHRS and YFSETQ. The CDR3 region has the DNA TGCGCCAGCAGCTCTAGGCTGAGAGAGACCCAGTACTTC. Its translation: CASSSRLRETQYF.

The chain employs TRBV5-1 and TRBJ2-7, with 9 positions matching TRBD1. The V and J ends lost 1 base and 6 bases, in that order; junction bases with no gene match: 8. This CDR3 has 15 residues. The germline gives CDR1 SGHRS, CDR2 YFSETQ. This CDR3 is CASSLSRTGDGEQYF. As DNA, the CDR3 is TGCGCCAGCAGCTTGAGTCGGACAGGGGACGGCGAGCAGTACTTC.

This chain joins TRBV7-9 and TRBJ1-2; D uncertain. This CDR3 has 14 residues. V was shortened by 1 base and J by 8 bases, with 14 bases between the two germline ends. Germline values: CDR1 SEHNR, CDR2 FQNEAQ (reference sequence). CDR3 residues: CASSLVGGLGGYTF. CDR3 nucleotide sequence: TGTGCCAGCAGCTTAGTTGGAGGCCTGGGAGGCTACACCTTC.